The 3 T cell receptor beta chains below all came from one sample that was sequenced in a study of T-cell memory formation after mild COVID-19 (dated by TCRdb to 2020 to 2022). Libraries were prepared through 5' RACE. These reads were obtained on an Illumina NovaSeq 6000. TCRdb's own reprocessing of the public reads used fastp at Q25 and MiXCR and kept productive beta chains. Entries are consolidated by CDR3 protein sequence, retaining the most common genes and DNA. This sample is represented by hundreds of thousands of distinct CDR3 sequences; 15% to 20% of them were singletons. The top ten hold roughly a fifth of the sample. The material sequenced was PBMCs or a T cell subset sorted from them (not recorded which). These receptors all stem from a young man who had mild COVID-19 (a few samples of this study predate the infection). The sample titles of this study are shuffled in the database, so cell type and time point are left out; the donor was told from shared clones.

This clonotype came up a few times. DNA of the CDR3: TGCGCCAGCAGCTCCGCCGGGATCGGAGGGAATGGCTACACCTTC. Translated, it gives CASSSAGIGGNGYTF. The V gene is TRBV5-1, the J gene TRBJ1-2; no firm D call. CDR1 and CDR2 from the germline V gene are SGHRS and YFSETQ. The CDR3 is 15 residues long. V was cut by 3 bases and J by 6 bases, with 18 bases left in between.

This clonotype was counted a single time. The J gene is TRBJ1-2, the V gene TRBV30, with D uncertain. V dropped 1 base and J dropped 6 bases, with 15 bases sitting between them. The CDR3 runs to 14 residues. Germline V gene lookup returns CDR1 GTSNPN and CDR2 SVGIG (reference sequence). The DNA for the CDR3 is TGTGCCTGGAGTGGAGGGCCAGGCGGAGATGGCTACACCTTC. This sequence encodes CAWSGGPGGDGYTF.

V gene TRBV28 combines with J gene TRBJ2-3; 8 nucleotides match TRBD2. V shed 5 bases, J shed 1 base, and the junction held 2 bases outside the gene matches. Per germline, CDR1 MDHEN and CDR2 SYDVKM. The CDR3 has 14 amino acids. As DNA, the CDR3 is TGTGCCAGCAGTACTAGCGGACGCACAGATACGCAGTATTTT. Protein: CASSTSGRTDTQYF.